The present entry profiles one TCR beta chain with its context. What it recognizes is unknown. V dropped 3 bases and J dropped 0; count of bases not matched to a gene: 11. Germline CDR1 LGHNA, CDR2 YSLEER. This CDR3 has 19 amino acids. The sample is drawn from a study of T cell responses to AZD1222 COVID-19 vaccine. The study, taken as a whole, reports: Across the whole spike, CD4 TCRs peaked at regions 160-218 and 743-854. Compared with day 0, the breadth and depth of the Spike-specific TCR repertoire rose significantly after two doses of AZD1222. The study reported that nearly half of spike-specific TCRs target unmutated variant regions. Donor demographics were predominantly white British with a female majority; clonal diversity may be underestimated.

Sequencing used immunoSEQ multiplex PCR; TCRdb keeps in-frame clones, though not all of them. The data show some 200,000 clones, approximately 89% seen once. The source was peripheral blood, collected 28 days after the second AZD1222 dose. The receptor was isolated from an adult who received the AZD1222 COVID-19 vaccine. This chain joins TRBV4-3 and TRBJ2-1; TRBD1 matches 10 bases. The CDR3 DNA reads as TGCGCCAGCAGCCAGGCCGGGACAGGGGTCCTCAGCTCCTACAATGAGCAGTTCTTC. This gives the protein CASSQAGTGVLSSYNEQFF.